This entry is about one T cell receptor beta chain. The antigen is unknown. Each cell subset's genomic DNA was divided evenly among several immunoSEQ plates. TCRdb's table, derived via immunoSEQ multiplex PCR, lists solely in-frame clones and lacks some. This sample carries about 450,000 clones, about 80% of them seen once, and the ten largest clones take approximately 12%. Trimming shortened V by 5 bases and J by 0 bases, and 11 bases separated the two germline ends. Germline values: CDR1 LNHDA, CDR2 SQIVND (reference sequence). This CDR3 spans 15 amino acids. The entry originates in a study of shared clonotypes between healthy human individuals. Whole-study results and caveats: Donor clonotype sharing was expected to depend on sequencing depth.

Genomic DNA came from tens of millions of PBMCs in unsorted samples. The sequenced sample consisted of PBMCs. The chain recombines TRBV19 with TRBJ1-3; possible D gene TRBD1, 6 bases. The origin of this receptor is a woman aged 40 to 50 in good health. Some clones in this sample may be carry-over from other donors' samples. The DNA for the CDR3 is TGTGCCAGTAGTGAAGACAGGAGCTCTGGAAACACCATATATTTT. It codes for CASSEDRSSGNTIYF.